This T cell receptor (beta chain) is drawn from a study of shared clonotypes between healthy human individuals. Background on the study: Per donor, CD8 memory used one plate, CD8 naive used two, CD4 memory used three and CD4 naive used three.

Study-level results: Among the subsets, naive ones generally showed larger estimated richness than memory ones. Specimens sampled were limited to blood, with tissue repertoires likely differing.

To note about this clone: The antigen is undetermined.

CDR3 length: 15 amino acids. With 3 bases clipped from V and 16 bases from J, the junction kept 15 bases outside the gene matches. Looked up from germline, CDR1 is SGHRS and CDR2 is YFSETQ. DNA at 150 to 250 ng, some 31,000 T cell genomes, went into sorted-subset replicate PCRs. TCRdb's table, derived via immunoSEQ multiplex PCR, lists solely in-frame clones and lacks some. The table has roughly 2 million clones, approximately 95% seen once. Sequencing was carried out using naive CD4+ T cells sorted from blood. Described subset: CD45RA+ positively selected. This chain joins TRBV5-1 and TRBJ2-1; 11 nucleotides match TRBD1. This sequence was found in a man aged 18 to 29 in good health. The CDR3 region has the DNA TGCGCCAGCAGCTCCTCGCCCGGACAGGGGGCCGTGGGTTTCTTC. Its protein product is CASSSSPGQGAVGFF.